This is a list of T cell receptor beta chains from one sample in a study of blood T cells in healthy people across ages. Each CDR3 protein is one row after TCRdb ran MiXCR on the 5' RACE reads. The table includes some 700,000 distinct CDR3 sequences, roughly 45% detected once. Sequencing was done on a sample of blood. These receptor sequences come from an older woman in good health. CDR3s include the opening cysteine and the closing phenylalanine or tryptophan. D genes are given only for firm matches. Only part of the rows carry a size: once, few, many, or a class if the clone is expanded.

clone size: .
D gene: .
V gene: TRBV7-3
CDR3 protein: CASSLNPISYNEQFF

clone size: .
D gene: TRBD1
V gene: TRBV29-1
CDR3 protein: CSVYRGKWYF

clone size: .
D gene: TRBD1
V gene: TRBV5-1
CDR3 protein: CASTGTVSTGELFF

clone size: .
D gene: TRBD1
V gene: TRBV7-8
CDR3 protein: CASSLVTGGYGFTF

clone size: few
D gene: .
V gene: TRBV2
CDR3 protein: CASTGGPNTEAFF

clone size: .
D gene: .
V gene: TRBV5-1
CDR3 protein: CASRSQPSSYNEQFF

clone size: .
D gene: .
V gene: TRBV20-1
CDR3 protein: CSAGSGVEAEAFF

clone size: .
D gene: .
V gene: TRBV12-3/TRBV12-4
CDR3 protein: CASSLEFGRANYGYTF

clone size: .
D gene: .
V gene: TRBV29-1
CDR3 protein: CSVDGAESWNEQFF

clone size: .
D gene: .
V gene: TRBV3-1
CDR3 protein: CTSSRGPGEQETQYF

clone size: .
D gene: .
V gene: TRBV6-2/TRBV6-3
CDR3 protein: CASSYDRGTQYF

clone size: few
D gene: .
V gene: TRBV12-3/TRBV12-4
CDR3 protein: CASSLQGSPYTDTQYF

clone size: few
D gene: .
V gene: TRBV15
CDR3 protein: CATRSSGANVLTF

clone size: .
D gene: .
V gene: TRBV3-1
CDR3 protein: CASRDGTAPNEQYF

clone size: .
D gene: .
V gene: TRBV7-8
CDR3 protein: CASSLTLVYEQYF

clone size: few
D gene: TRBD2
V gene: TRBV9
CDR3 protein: CASSVEAGGLSEQFF

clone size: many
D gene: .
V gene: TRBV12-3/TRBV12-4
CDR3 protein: CASSQTGIGANVLTF

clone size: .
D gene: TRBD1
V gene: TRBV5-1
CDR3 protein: CASSSTGRRYSPLHF

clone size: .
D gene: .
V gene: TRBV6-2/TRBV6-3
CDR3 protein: CASFGGSYEQYF

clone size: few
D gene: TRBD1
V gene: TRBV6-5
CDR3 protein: CASRKGQGDEQYF

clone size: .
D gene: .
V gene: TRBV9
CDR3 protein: CASSVSGATRTYEQYF

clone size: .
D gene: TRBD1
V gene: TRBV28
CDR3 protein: CASRSGQGASGYTF

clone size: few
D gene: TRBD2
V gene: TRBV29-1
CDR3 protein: CSAGLAEETQFF

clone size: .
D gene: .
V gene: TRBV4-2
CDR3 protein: CASSQVSAVGNFETQYF

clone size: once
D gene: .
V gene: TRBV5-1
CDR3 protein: CASSLRGARDQPQHF

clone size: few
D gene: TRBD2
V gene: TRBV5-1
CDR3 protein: CASSMLAGGREQYF

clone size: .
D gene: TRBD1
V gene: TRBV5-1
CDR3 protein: CASSSGQGHAYEQYF

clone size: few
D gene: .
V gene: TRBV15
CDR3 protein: CATSRGPGRVRETQYF

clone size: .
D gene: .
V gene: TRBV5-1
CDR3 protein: CASSGGNYDEQYF

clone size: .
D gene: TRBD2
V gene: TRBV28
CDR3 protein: CAGSPGGGFYYEQYF

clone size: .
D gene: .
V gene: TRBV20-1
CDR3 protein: CSAPESSADNEQFF

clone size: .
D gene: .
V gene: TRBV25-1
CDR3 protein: CASVLVGGLQTQYF

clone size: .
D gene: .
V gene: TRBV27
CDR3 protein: CTSMGIRGMNTEAFF

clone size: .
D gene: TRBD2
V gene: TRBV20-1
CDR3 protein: CSARDLGLAGGPSYNERFF

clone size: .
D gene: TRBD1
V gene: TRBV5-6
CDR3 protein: CASSLVDRGNEQYF

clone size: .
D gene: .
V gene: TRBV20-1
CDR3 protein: CSASPNQETQYF

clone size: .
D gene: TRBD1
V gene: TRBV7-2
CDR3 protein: CAGSSTGVPYGYTF

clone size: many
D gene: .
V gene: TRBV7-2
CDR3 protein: CASSLDAHSGANVLTF

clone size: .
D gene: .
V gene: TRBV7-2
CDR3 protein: CSSSFGVPPDTQYF

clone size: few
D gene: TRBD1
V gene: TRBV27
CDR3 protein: CASSVTGGREQFF

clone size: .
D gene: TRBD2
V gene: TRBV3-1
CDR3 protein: CASSQDSATGGRDRIQYF

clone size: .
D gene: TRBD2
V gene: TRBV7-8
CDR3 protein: CASSFPGLADINEQFF

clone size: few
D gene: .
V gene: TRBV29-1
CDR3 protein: CSVSLGAGTETNYGYTF

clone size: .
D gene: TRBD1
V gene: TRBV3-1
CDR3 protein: CASSPWGQGIYNEQFF

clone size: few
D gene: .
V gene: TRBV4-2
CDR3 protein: CASSLSRSSYNEQFF

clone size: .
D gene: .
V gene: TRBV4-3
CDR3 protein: CASSQEPPYEQYF

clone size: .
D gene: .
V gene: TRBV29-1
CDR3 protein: CSVRGSNTEAFF

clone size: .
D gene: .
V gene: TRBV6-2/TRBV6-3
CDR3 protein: CACKNYHSYNEQFF

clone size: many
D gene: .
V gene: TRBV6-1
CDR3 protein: CASKARGYEQYF

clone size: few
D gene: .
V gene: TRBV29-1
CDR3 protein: CSVEDLQALRTQYF

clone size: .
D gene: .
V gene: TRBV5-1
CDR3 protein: CASSGGTALHETQYF

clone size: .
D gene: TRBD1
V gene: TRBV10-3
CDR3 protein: CAISESIGTDSYNEQFF

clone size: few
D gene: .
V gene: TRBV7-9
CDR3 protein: CASSWDLTANTEAFF

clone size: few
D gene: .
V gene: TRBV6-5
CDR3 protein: CASSSQTGGDTEAFF

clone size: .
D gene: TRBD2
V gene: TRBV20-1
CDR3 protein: CSARAIKGLAEPLNTGELFF

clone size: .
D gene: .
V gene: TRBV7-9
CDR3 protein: CASSPGSEASYEQYF

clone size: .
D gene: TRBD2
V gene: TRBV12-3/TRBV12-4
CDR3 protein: CASRSWTSGELNTQYF

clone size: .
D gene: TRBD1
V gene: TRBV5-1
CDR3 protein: CASSSAGTVLSGNTIYF

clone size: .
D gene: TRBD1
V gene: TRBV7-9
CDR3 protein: CASRSGQVDEQYF